Following are 19 T cell receptor beta chains from one sample sequenced in a study of cytomegalovirus exposure and HLA in healthy donors. Primers included in the PCR were 60 Vbeta and 13 Jbeta primers. Using immunoSEQ multiplex PCR, the repertoire was profiled, and TCRdb retains in-frame clones only, with some absent. Found here are tens of thousands of clones, roughly 84% of them singletons; the top ten hold 2.1%. The sequenced material came from PBMCs. Receptor source: a man aged 18-30 years in good health and CMV-seronegative.

The V gene is TRBV10-3, the J gene TRBJ2-7; 8 nucleotides agree with TRBD1. The CDR3 runs 16 residues. Per germline, CDR1 ENHRY and CDR2 SYGVKD. The V segment lost 3 bases and the J segment 2 bases; nucleotides outside the gene matches: 9. CDR3 residues: CAISDPSGQVTYEQYF. For the CDR3, the DNA is TGTGCCATCAGTGATCCCTCGGGACAGGTCACCTACGAGCAGTACTTC.

This chain links TRBV30 with TRBJ1-4, with D uncertain. The V and J ends lost 8 bases and 8 bases respectively, with 15 bases between them. CDR1 is GTSNPN, CDR2 SVGIG, per germline (reference sequence). This CDR3 is built from 12 residues. CDR3 amino acids: CALSGSGEKLFF. In nucleotides, the CDR3 is TGTGCCCTCTCTGGCTCCGGGGAAAAACTGTTTTTT.

In its sample, this clone was seen a few times. The chain links TRBV5-1 to TRBJ1-5; no clear D gene. This CDR3 comprises 15 residues. V lost 1 base and J 0 bases, leaving 8 bases between the germline ends. CDR1 SGHRS and CDR2 YFSETQ come from the germline V gene. CDR3 in DNA: TGCGCCAGCAGCTTGTACGGGAATAGCAATCAGCCCCAGCATTTT. It encodes CASSLYGNSNQPQHF.

The V call is TRBV10-3, the J call TRBJ1-2; TRBD1 is a possible D gene (5 bases). The CDR3 is made up of 13 amino acids. Trimming pared 5 bases from V and 5 bases from J, leaving 12 bases between. From germline, CDR1 is ENHRY and CDR2 SYGVKD. The DNA for the CDR3 is TGTGCCATCAGTTTACAGGAAAGGTATGGCTACACCTTC. It is translated as CAISLQERYGYTF.

This sequence joins TRBV10-3 and TRBJ2-7; no firm D call. Germline CDR1 is ENHRY and CDR2 is SYGVKD. This CDR3 spans 12 amino acids. Trimming removed 4 bases from V and 1 base from J, with 5 bases in between. The CDR3 DNA follows: TGTGCCATCAGTGTCAGTTCCTACGAGCAGTACTTC. Its translation is CAISVSSYEQYF.

This clone has just one count. This chain connects TRBV15 to TRBJ1-2, with D possibly being TRBD1 (5 bases). The CDR3 runs to 14 residues. Looked up from germline, CDR1 is LNHNV and CDR2 is YYDKDF (reference sequence). Trimming shortened V by 5 bases and J by 8 bases, and 18 bases separated the two germline ends. CDR3 sequence reads: CATSDDRVKRGYTF. In DNA, the CDR3 is TGTGCCACCAGCGACGACAGAGTCAAACGAGGCTACACCTTC. Based on the CDR3 plus reference TRBV15 and TRBJ1-2, the full variable domain is DAMVIQNPRYQVTQFGKPVTLSCSQTLNHNVMYWYQQKSSQAPKLLFHYYDKDFNNEADTPDNFQSRRPNTSFCFLDIRSPGLGDTAMYLCATSDDRVKRGYTFGSGTRLTVV.

The chain employs TRBV10-3 and TRBJ2-5, with a tentative D call TRBD1 (6 bases). Germline loops: CDR1 ENHRY, CDR2 SYGVKD. The length of the CDR3 is 16 residues. Trimming took off 2 bases at V and 2 bases at J, with 15 bases between the two ends. CDR3 sequence: CAISEGGRDHQETQYF. In nucleotides, the CDR3 is TGTGCCATCAGTGAGGGGGGCAGGGACCATCAAGAGACCCAGTACTTC.

The chain links TRBV6-1 to TRBJ2-4; D unresolved. The germline V gene has CDR1 MNHNS and CDR2 SASEGT. The CDR3 extends over 11 amino acids. V lost 9 bases to trimming and J lost 9 bases, with 12 bases between them. The CDR3 spells CASTVASIQYF. CDR3 nucleotide sequence: TGTGCCAGTACAGTGGCTTCCATTCAGTACTTC.

This chain joins TRBV19 and TRBJ2-7; TRBD2 matches 9 bases. There are 15 residues in the CDR3. CDR1 is LNHDA and CDR2 is SQIVND in the germline V gene (reference sequence). After removal of 4 bases from V and 3 bases from J, the junction contained 7 bases not matched to a gene. The CDR3 loop is CASSTGTSNYYEQYF. The CDR3 DNA is TGTGCCAGTAGTACTGGGACTAGCAACTACTACGAGCAGTACTTC.

This sequence joins TRBV19 and TRBJ2-5; TRBD2 aligns across 7 bases. The V gene's germline CDR1 is LNHDA and CDR2 SQIVND (reference sequence). The CDR3 has 15 amino acids. With V trimmed by 5 bases and J by 5 bases, 11 bases remained unmatched. The CDR3 loop is CASSRTSVGIETQYF. The CDR3 nucleotides are TGTGCCAGTAGTCGAACTAGCGTGGGTATTGAGACCCAGTACTTC. The full variable domain, its missing parts supplied by reference TRBV19 and TRBJ2-5, is DGGITQSPKYLFRKEGQNVTLSCEQNLNHDAMYWYRQDPGQGLRLIYYSQIVNDFQKGDIAEGYSVSREKKESFPLTVTSAQKNPTAFYLCASSRTSVGIETQYFGPGTRLLVL.

This chain links TRBV7-2 with TRBJ2-1; TRBD1 matches 7 bases. The CDR3 spans 14 residues. Germline V gene lookup returns CDR1 SGHTA and CDR2 FQGNSA. With 5 bases clipped from V and 5 bases from J, the junction kept 6 bases outside the gene matches. The CDR3 DNA sequence: TGTGCCAGCAGCCGGGACAGAGCCAACAATGAGCAGTTCTTC. Translation gives CASSRDRANNEQFF.

V is TRBV29-1 and J is TRBJ2-7; 10 bases align to TRBD1. The CDR3 length is 12 residues. J lost 11 bases, V lost 6 bases, and 10 bases had no gene match. Per germline, CDR1 SQVTM and CDR2 ANQGSEA. The CDR3 DNA follows: TGCAGCGTCGGATATCCGGGACAGGGGAAGTACTTC. It translates to CSVGYPGQGKYF.

This chain links TRBV11-2 with TRBJ2-7; TRBD1 matches at 7 bases. The CDR3 length is 15 residues. Per the germline V gene, CDR1 is SGHAT and CDR2 is FQNNGV. V gave up 7 bases and J gave up 2 bases; unmatched junction bases: 11. The DNA of the CDR3 is TGTGCCAGCAAGGGATCCGGGACAGACACCTACGAGCAGTACTTC. The encoded protein is CASKGSGTDTYEQYF.

V and J are TRBV7-2 and TRBJ2-7, with a weak D call TRBD2 (5 bases). The CDR3 has 13 amino acids. V shed 5 bases and J shed 6 bases, with 14 bases lying between them. The germline V gene has CDR1 SGHTA and CDR2 FQGNSA. DNA of the CDR3: TGTGCCAGCAGCCCAGCTAGCTATTCCGAGCAGTACTTC. As protein: CASSPASYSEQYF.

J is TRBJ1-4 and V is TRBV7-9; a weak D match, TRBD1 (5 bases). CDR1 and CDR2 from the germline V gene are SEHNR and FQNEAQ (reference sequence). The CDR3 consists of 13 residues. Trimming removed 5 bases from V and 4 bases from J, with 8 bases in between. CDR3 protein: CASSPGYNEKLFF. The CDR3 DNA sequence: TGTGCCAGCAGCCCAGGGTATAATGAAAAACTGTTTTTT.

This clone was recorded once. The rearrangement links TRBV27 to TRBJ2-7; TRBD1 is a possible D gene (6 bases). The CDR3 sequence is 15 residues long. Between the trimmed V and J ends, which lost 6 bases and 0 bases, there was a span of 15 bases. Germline CDR1 and CDR2: MNHEY and SMNVEV (reference sequence). CDR3 loop: CASSRRATGSYEQYF. CDR3 coding DNA: TGTGCCAGCAGCCGAAGGGCGACAGGCTCCTACGAGCAGTACTTC.

The V and J genes are TRBV10-1 and TRBJ2-1; TRBD2 aligns across 14 bases. The CDR3 runs 16 residues. Trimming took 4 bases from V and 6 from J; bases not matched to a gene: 5. The germline gives CDR1 WNHNN, CDR2 SYGVQD (reference sequence). The DNA for the CDR3 is TGCGCCAGCAGTGGGAGTGGACTAGCGGGAGGCAATGAGCAGTTCTTC. It yields the protein CASSGSGLAGGNEQFF.

The chain combines TRBV30 with TRBJ1-1; a possible D gene is TRBD1 (6 bases). With 4 bases removed from V and 5 bases from J, the gap between germline ends came to 14 bases. CDR1 and CDR2 from the germline V gene are GTSNPN and SVGIG (reference sequence). There are 13 residues in the CDR3. CDR3 residues: CAWILGGRTEAFF. For the CDR3, the DNA is TGTGCCTGGATCTTGGGGGGGCGTACTGAAGCTTTCTTT.

This clone appeared once. V is TRBV5-6 and J is TRBJ1-1; D uncertain. Trimming pared 3 bases from V and 8 bases from J, leaving 14 bases between. This CDR3 has 13 residues. Per germline, CDR1 SGHDT and CDR2 YYEEEE. The CDR3 here is CASSSPGSAEAFF. The CDR3 coding sequence is TGTGCCAGCAGCTCCCCGGGGTCGGCGGAAGCTTTCTTT.